This T cell receptor (beta chain) was observed in a study of cytomegalovirus exposure and HLA in healthy donors. Study at large: Assignment to the Caucasian-associated ancestry cluster applied to approximately 80% of the approximately 400 genotyped donors.

Per the germline V gene, CDR1 is SEHNR and CDR2 is FQNEAQ (reference sequence). CDR3 length: 15 residues. V lost 5 bases and J 0 bases, leaving 13 bases between the germline ends. Study findings and constraints: Researchers catalogued over 150 TCR beta chains as cytomegalovirus-associated.

Regarding this clone: What it binds is not known.

Samples came from healthy bone marrow donors. Unrecorded immune exposure was likely among donors, who were nominally healthy when sampled. The PCR had 60 Vbeta and 13 Jbeta primers. Using immunoSEQ multiplex PCR, the repertoire was profiled, and TCRdb retains in-frame clones only, with some absent. This sample's table has about 41,000 clones. The origin of this receptor is a man aged 30 to 45 in good health and CMV-seronegative. Sequenced: PBMCs. The genes are TRBV7-9 and TRBJ1-1; the D gene is possibly TRBD1 (5 bases). The CDR3 nucleotides read TGTGCCAGCAGCCCTGAGCGGGGGGTGAACACTGAAGCTTTCTTT. Protein product: CASSPERGVNTEAFF.